The 11 T cell receptor beta chains listed next were all sequenced from one sample in a study of blood T cell repertoires in COVID-19. This table comes from immunoSEQ multiplex PCR, and its TCRdb copy is limited to in-frame clones, with some not included. The sample shows over 300,000 clones, around 90% of them seen only once. The sequenced sample was peripheral blood. These receptors originate from a man between 18 and 29 years old with active or convalescent COVID-19.

This rearrangement joins TRBV28 to TRBJ2-1, with D possibly matching TRBD2 (5 bases). Germline V lookup: CDR1 MDHEN, CDR2 SYDVKM. The length of the CDR3 is 15 residues. The V end was cut by 3 bases, the J end by 8 bases, with 17 bases between. CDR3 protein: CASSFLEVRTDEQFF. CDR3 DNA sequence: TGTGCCAGCAGTTTTTTGGAGGTCCGGACGGATGAGCAGTTCTTC.

The chain carries TRBV10-1 and TRBJ2-2, with 10 bases identical to TRBD2. The germline CDR1 and CDR2 sequences are WNHNN and SYGVQD (reference sequence). The CDR3 runs 15 residues. J lost 7 bases, V lost 0 bases, and 2 bases had no gene match. The CDR3 reads CASSESSSGSGELFF. CDR3 DNA: TGCGCCAGCAGTGAGTCGTCTAGCGGGAGCGGGGAGCTGTTTTTT.

The chain has TRBV7-2 and TRBJ2-1, with 8 bases lining up with TRBD2. The J segment lost 7 bases and the V segment lost 5 bases, leaving 10 bases of the junction unmatched. Germline V gene sequence: CDR1 SGHTA, CDR2 FQGNSA. The CDR3 is 15 amino acids. For the CDR3, the DNA is TGTGCCAGCAGCAACACGTTGGGACTAGAGAATGAGCAGTTCTTC. Translated, it gives CASSNTLGLENEQFF. Full variable domain (remainder filled in from reference TRBV7-2 and TRBJ2-1): GAGVSQSPSNKVTEKGKDVELRCDPISGHTALYWYRQSLGQGLEFLIYFQGNSAPDKSGLPSDRFSAERTGGSVSTLTIQRTQQEDSAVYLCASSNTLGLENEQFFGPGTRLTVL.

By share, this clone ranks as medium-sized. The chain carries TRBV27 and TRBJ2-7; no reliable D call. Trimming stripped 3 bases from V and 0 bases from J, with 9 bases between. The CDR3 contains 14 residues. CDR1 MNHEY and CDR2 SMNVEV come from the germline V gene (reference sequence). CDR3 DNA: TGTGCCAGCAGTTTGTCAGTTAACTCCTACGAGCAGTACTTC. It is translated as CASSLSVNSYEQYF.

The chain links TRBV15 to TRBJ2-2; 7 bases line up with TRBD2. V lost 1 base to trimming and J lost 6 bases; unmatched junction nucleotides: 5. Germline V CDR1 and CDR2: LNHNV, YYDKDF (reference sequence). CDR3 length: 15 residues. The CDR3 DNA reads TGTGCCACCAGCAGAGCGGGGGGTGCTCCCGGGGAGCTGTTTTTT. Translating gives CATSRAGGAPGELFF.

The rearrangement joins TRBV7-8 to TRBJ2-1; D unresolved. This CDR3 is 13 amino acids long. Germline values: CDR1 SGHVS, CDR2 FQNEAQ. V was cut by 5 bases and J by 7 bases, with 12 bases left in between. The CDR3 loop is CASSLRTVNEQFF. CDR3 DNA sequence: TGTGCCAGCAGCCTACGAACGGTGAATGAGCAGTTCTTC. The full variable domain, completed using reference TRBV7-8 and TRBJ2-1, is GAGVSQSPRYKVAKRGQDVALRCDPISGHVSLFWYQQALGQGPEFLTYFQNEAQLDKSGLPSDRFFAERPEGSVSTLKIQRTQQEDSAVYLCASSLRTVNEQFFGPGTRLTVL.

CDR3 sequence reads: CASIVGQGKNGELFF. The CDR3 DNA reads TGTGCCAGCATCGTCGGTCAGGGGAAGAACGGGGAGCTGTTTTTT. The V call is TRBV6-5, the J call TRBJ2-2; D possibly corresponds to TRBD1 (6 bases). The V end lost 7 bases, the J end lost 7 bases, and 19 bases lay between the germline ends. Germline lookup yields CDR1 MNHEY and CDR2 SVGAGI. CDR3 length equals 15 residues.

The gene calls are TRBV11-2 and TRBJ2-5, with D possibly TRBD2 on 6 matching bases. The germline CDR1 and CDR2 sequences are SGHAT and FQNNGV. Trimming took off 6 bases at V and 6 bases at J, with 14 bases between the two ends. CDR3 length equals 13 residues. The CDR3 loop reads CASRHRLEQTQYF. The CDR3 coding sequence is TGTGCCAGCAGACATCGACTAGAACAGACCCAGTACTTC.

In nucleotides, the CDR3 is TGTGCCAGCAGCCTTCACCGACAGTCGGGCACAGATACGCAGTATTTT. Its protein is CASSLHRQSGTDTQYF. The chain employs TRBV3-1 (or the pseudogene TRBV3-2) and TRBJ2-3, with D possibly matching TRBD1 (5 bases). The CDR3 has 16 residues. Trimming removed 4 bases at V and 1 base at J, with 15 bases between. Germline CDR1 is LGHDT and CDR2 is YNNKEL (reference sequence).

This sequence joins TRBV28 and TRBJ2-4; TRBD2 is a possible D gene (6 bases). This CDR3 is 16 amino acids long. Germline V gene data show CDR1 as MDHEN and CDR2 as SYDVKM. V was clipped by 5 bases and J by 0 bases, with 14 bases between them. CDR3 bases: TGTGCCAGCAGTCCCCCGGGGGACCTAGCCAAAAACATTCAGTACTTC. This translates into CASSPPGDLAKNIQYF.

The CDR3 sequence is CSVRAGQKLFF. The CDR3 bases are TGCAGCGTGAGGGCAGGTCAAAAACTGTTTTTT. V and J are TRBV29-1 and TRBJ1-4; D gene unclear. The CDR3 consists of 11 residues. CDR1 and CDR2 (germline): SQVTM, ANQGSEA. Trimming took off 6 bases at V and 9 bases at J, with 11 bases between the two ends.